The present T cell receptor (beta chain) was sequenced within a study of shared clonotypes between healthy human individuals. Study results and limitations: Owing to a small donor count, the genetic and exposure-history diversity represented was limited.

As for this clone: Its antigen is not identified.

Only CD45RO-negative cells positively selected for CCR7 counted as naive CD8 cells, so terminally differentiated effector memory CD45RA+ cells were excluded. The CDR3 extends over 15 amino acids. Trimming removed 3 bases at V and 3 bases at J, with 11 bases between. Germline CDR1 KGHSH, CDR2 LQKENI. TCRdb keeps only in-frame clones here, not all; method: immunoSEQ multiplex PCR. The top ten hold about 1.6% of the sample, which has more than 2 million clones, about 94% seen once. This TCR came from a man aged 18 to 29 in good health. Some clones in this sample may be carry-over from other donors' samples. Sequenced: naive CD8+ T cells from PBMCs. The chain uses TRBV18 and TRBJ1-4, with D possibly TRBD1 on 5 matching bases. The CDR3 reads CASSPSGMANEKLFF. As DNA, the CDR3 is TGTGCCAGCTCACCCTCAGGGATGGCTAATGAAAAACTGTTTTTT.